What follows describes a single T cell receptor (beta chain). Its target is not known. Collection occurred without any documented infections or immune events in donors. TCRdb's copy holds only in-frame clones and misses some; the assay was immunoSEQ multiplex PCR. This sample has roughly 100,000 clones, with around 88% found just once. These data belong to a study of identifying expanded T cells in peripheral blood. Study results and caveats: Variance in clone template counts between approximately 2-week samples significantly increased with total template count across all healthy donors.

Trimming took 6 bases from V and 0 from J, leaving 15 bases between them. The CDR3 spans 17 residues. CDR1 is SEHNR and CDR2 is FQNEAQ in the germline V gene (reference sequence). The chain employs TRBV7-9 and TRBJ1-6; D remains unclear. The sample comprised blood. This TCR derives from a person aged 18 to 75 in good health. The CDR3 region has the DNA TGTGCCAGCAGAGGATGGACGGGGAGCTCCTATAATTCACCCCTCCACTTT. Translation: CASRGWTGSSYNSPLHF.